One and the same sample provided the 25 T cell receptor beta chains below, sequenced in a study of blood T cell repertoires in COVID-19. Here immunoSEQ multiplex PCR was the method, and the copy in TCRdb shows in-frame clones only, minus some. In the table there are 70,000 to 100,000 clones, 88% of which are singletons. Sample: peripheral blood. These receptors were collected from a human donor in a cohort sampled during active COVID-19.

The table lists this clone with a few counts. The germline gene is not matched at one end of the junction; a read error may be the cause. The DNA for the CDR3 is TGTGCCAGCACCTTGGGGGTAGGGGGCCATTCACCCCTCCACTTT. It encodes CASTLGVGGHSPLHF. The chain uses TRBV5-5 and TRBJ1-6; 7 nucleotides align to TRBD1. Per the germline V gene, CDR1 is SGHKS and CDR2 is YYEKEE (reference sequence). The CDR3 is 15 residues long.

The chain recombines TRBV6-1 with TRBJ2-5; perhaps TRBD1 as D (5 bases). The germline V gene encodes CDR1 MNHNS and CDR2 SASEGT. The V end was cut by 1 base, the J end by 4 bases, with 10 bases between. The CDR3 has 14 amino acids. The CDR3 bases are TGTGCCAGCAGTGAAGTTGTTCAGGGAGAGACCCAGTACTTC. Encoded protein: CASSEVVQGETQYF.

The rearrangement links TRBV7-9 to TRBJ1-5, with 10 nucleotides matching TRBD1. Germline trimming cut 5 bases from V and 3 bases from J; bases unmatched to any gene: 7. CDR3 length: 16 residues. Germline CDR1 is SEHNR and CDR2 is FQNEAQ (reference sequence). The CDR3 coding sequence is TGTGCCAGCAGCCCGACAGGGGGCGTACACAATCAGCCCCAGCATTTT. Translating it yields CASSPTGGVHNQPQHF.

V is TRBV5-1 and J is TRBJ2-1, with D tentatively TRBD2 (7 bases). From germline, CDR1 is SGHRS and CDR2 YFSETQ. The CDR3 loop spans 17 amino acids. Trimming took 0 bases from V and 6 from J, leaving 19 bases between them. The CDR3 reads CASSLVRGGTTPNEQFF. The DNA for the CDR3 is TGCGCCAGCAGCTTGGTAAGGGGGGGCACAACGCCCAATGAGCAGTTCTTC.

The CDR3 sequence is CAWKPGQATNEKLFF. The CDR3, as DNA: TGTGCCTGGAAGCCGGGACAGGCAACTAATGAAAAACTGTTTTTT. V gene TRBV30 combines with J gene TRBJ1-4; 8 bases are shared with TRBD1. The CDR3 runs to 15 residues. V gave up 4 bases and J gave up 0 bases; unmatched junction bases: 4. Germline CDR1 and CDR2: GTSNPN and SVGIG (reference sequence).

The chain combines TRBV28 with TRBJ1-5; D possibly corresponds to TRBD1 (6 bases). Germline assignment: CDR1 MDHEN and CDR2 SYDVKM. This CDR3 comprises 15 residues. Between the trimmed V and J ends, which lost 2 bases and 6 bases, there was a span of 14 bases. CDR3 in DNA: TGTGCCAGCAGTTTACCCACCAGGGGTGCTCAGCCCCAGCATTTT. Protein product: CASSLPTRGAQPQHF.

The chain has TRBV4-1 and TRBJ1-1, with D uncertain. V lost 5 bases and J 1 base, leaving 14 bases between the germline ends. This CDR3 spans 15 amino acids. Germline V gene data show CDR1 as MGHRA and CDR2 as YSYEKL. The CDR3 sequence: CASSSNQGGNTEAFF. CDR3 bases: TGCGCCAGCAGCTCAAATCAAGGAGGGAACACTGAAGCTTTCTTT.

This clone was observed a handful of times. The CDR3 bases are TGTGCCAGCAGCGTAGGGAGCGGGCCTACGATCTTAGAGACCCAGTACTTC. It yields the protein CASSVGSGPTILETQYF. The chain recombines TRBV14 with TRBJ2-5, with TRBD2 as a possible D gene (6 bases). V was clipped by 5 bases and J by 4 bases, with 23 bases between them. The germline gives CDR1 SGHDN, CDR2 FVKESK. The CDR3 spans 17 residues.

This chain joins TRBV7-8 and TRBJ1-5; D may be TRBD1 (5 bases). V gave up 2 bases and J gave up 2 bases, with 10 bases separating them. Germline V gene data show CDR1 as SGHVS and CDR2 as FQNEAQ. The CDR3 contains 15 residues. CDR3 DNA sequence: TGTGCCAGCAGCTTAAGCGCGGGGCGCAATCAGCCCCAGCATTTT. Translated: CASSLSAGRNQPQHF.

This rearrangement joins TRBV2 to TRBJ2-1; D uncertain. CDR1 and CDR2 from the germline V gene are SNHLY and FYNNEI. V lost 7 bases and J lost 3, with 4 bases in between. The CDR3 length is 11 residues. For the CDR3, the DNA is TGTGCCAGCACCTACTACAATGAGCAGTTCTTC. Its translation is CASTYYNEQFF.

The V call is TRBV6-2 or TRBV6-3, the J call TRBJ2-5; the match to TRBD2 covers 9 bases. This CDR3 contains 19 residues. V was pared by 0 bases and J by 1 base, with 12 bases of the junction left unmatched. Germline V CDR1 and CDR2: MNHEY, SVGEGT. CDR3 nucleotides: TGTGCCAGCAGTTACTCGAGTAGCGGGGGCCTCTGGGGCCAAGAGACCCAGTACTTC. This gives the protein CASSYSSSGGLWGQETQYF.

The chain recombines TRBV19 with TRBJ2-7, with a weak D call TRBD2 (5 bases). The CDR3 is 13 residues long. The germline V gene encodes CDR1 LNHDA and CDR2 SQIVND (reference sequence). V lost 6 bases and J lost 0, with 9 bases in between. Here the CDR3 DNA reads TGTGCCAGTAGCGTCGGGGTCTCCTACGAGCAGTACTTC. Translated: CASSVGVSYEQYF.

The chain has TRBV7-6 and TRBJ1-4; 8 positions match TRBD1. The germline V gene encodes CDR1 SGHVS and CDR2 FNYEAQ. This CDR3 is built from 16 residues. Trimming at V came to 2 bases and at J to 3 bases, leaving 5 bases not matched to a gene. CDR3 amino acids: CASSLNGQGANEKLFF. The CDR3 DNA reads TGTGCCAGCAGCTTAAACGGACAGGGAGCTAATGAAAAACTGTTTTTT. The complete variable domain, with remaining parts taken from reference TRBV7-6 and TRBJ1-4, reads GAGVSQSPRYKVTKRGQDVALRCDPISGHVSLYWYRQALGQGPEFLTYFNYEAQQDKSGLPNDRFSAERPEGSISTLTIQRTEQRDSAMYRCASSLNGQGANEKLFFGSGTQLSVL.

This chain uses TRBV10-3 with TRBJ2-2, with D tentatively TRBD1 (6 bases). Trimming pared 1 base from V and 3 bases from J, leaving 9 bases between. The CDR3 has 15 residues. The germline gives CDR1 ENHRY, CDR2 SYGVKD. The CDR3 reads CAISEFRTDTGELFF. The CDR3 coding sequence is TGTGCCATCAGTGAGTTCCGGACAGACACCGGGGAGCTGTTTTTT.

This sequence joins TRBV11-2 and TRBJ1-1; no clear D gene. Germline CDR1 SGHAT, CDR2 FQNNGV. V was cut by 2 bases and J by 1 base, with 5 bases left in between. This CDR3 comprises 13 residues. The CDR3 spells CASSLTPNTEAFF. In DNA, the CDR3 is TGTGCCAGCAGCTTAACACCGAACACTGAAGCTTTCTTT.

This chain uses TRBV6-5 with TRBJ1-2; 7 bases fit TRBD1. Per the germline V gene, CDR1 is MNHEY and CDR2 is SVGAGI. This CDR3 comprises 15 residues. Trimming at V came to 6 bases and at J to 4 bases, leaving 11 bases not matched to a gene. CDR3 nucleotide sequence: TGTGCCAGCAGCTCTCCAGGGGGACCAACCTATGGCTACACCTTC. Residues: CASSSPGGPTYGYTF.

In its sample, this clone was seen once. The V gene is TRBV9, the J gene TRBJ2-3; 12 bases map to TRBD2. The CDR3 has 16 residues. Germline trimming cut 4 bases from V and 6 bases from J; bases unmatched to any gene: 9. CDR1 is SGDLS and CDR2 is YYNGEE in the germline V gene. The CDR3 is CASSLTTSGGGDTQYF. The CDR3 DNA is TGTGCCAGCAGCTTAACGACTAGCGGGGGAGGGGATACGCAGTATTTT.

A note on this clone: Its ends do not fully match the called genes, so a read error is possible. The CDR3 sequence: CASSLKGDGTTVF. The CDR3 coding sequence is TGTGCCAGCAGCCTCAAAGGGGACGGGACTACAGTCTTC. The chain couples TRBV3-1 (or the pseudogene TRBV3-2) to TRBJ1-2, with a tentative D call TRBD1 (5 bases). The CDR3 contains 13 residues. The germline gives CDR1 LGHDT, CDR2 YNNKEL (reference sequence).

J is TRBJ2-7 and V is TRBV3-1 (or the pseudogene TRBV3-2), with 7 bases lining up with TRBD1. Germline V lookup: CDR1 LGHDT, CDR2 YNNKEL (reference sequence). Germline trimming cut 0 bases from V and 6 bases from J; bases unmatched to any gene: 5. The CDR3 sequence is 14 residues long. The CDR3 DNA reads as TGTGCCAGCAGCCAAGACTCGACAGGGCGCGAGCAGTACTTC. Its protein is CASSQDSTGREQYF.

J is TRBJ2-3 and V is TRBV15; unclear D gene. Germline V gene lookup returns CDR1 LNHNV and CDR2 YYDKDF (reference sequence). The V end was cut by 1 base, the J end by 4 bases, with 6 bases between. The CDR3 loop spans 13 amino acids. The CDR3 DNA reads as TGTGCCACCAGCAGAGCGCCAGCAGATACGCAGTATTTT. Its protein is CATSRAPADTQYF.

V gene TRBV7-9 combines with J gene TRBJ2-2, with 8 bases aligning to TRBD2. Germline assignment: CDR1 SEHNR and CDR2 FQNEAQ (reference sequence). Losses at the gene ends were 7 bases for V and 5 bases for J; bases not matched to a gene: 9. The CDR3 extends over 15 amino acids. The CDR3 loop reads CASTTGTSGTGELFF. The CDR3 nucleotides read TGTGCCAGCACCACCGGGACTAGTGGAACCGGGGAGCTGTTTTTT.

The chain links TRBV10-3 to TRBJ2-3; 7 bases agree with TRBD2. CDR3 length equals 18 residues. V was pared by 4 bases and J by 2 bases, with 15 bases of the junction left unmatched. Germline V lookup: CDR1 ENHRY, CDR2 SYGVKD. CDR3 loop: CAISAPISGLADTDTQYF. DNA of the CDR3: TGTGCCATCAGTGCCCCCATATCGGGGCTAGCGGACACAGATACGCAGTATTTT.

The chain uses TRBV10-1 and TRBJ2-2, with TRBD1 as a possible D gene (6 bases). Germline values: CDR1 WNHNN, CDR2 SYGVQD (reference sequence). Deletions cut 9 bases from V and 6 bases from J, with 8 bases between. The CDR3 runs to 11 residues. The CDR3 region has the DNA TGCGCCAGGCCAGGGGCCGGGGAGCTGTTTTTT. This gives the protein CARPGAGELFF.

This clone was recorded once. The V call is TRBV2, the J call TRBJ2-7; D might be TRBD1 (6 bases). CDR3 length: 16 amino acids. The germline CDR1 and CDR2 sequences are SNHLY and FYNNEI. Trimming removed 1 base from V and 3 bases from J, with 16 bases in between. In DNA form, the CDR3 reads TGTGCCAGCAGTGAAGGGGTGCTGGGACAACTCTACGAGCAGTACTTC. Amino acid sequence: CASSEGVLGQLYEQYF.

This chain connects TRBV21-1 to TRBJ1-1; the table's D call TRBD1 went unverified against the DNA. TRBV21-1 constitutes a pseudogene. The CDR3 extends over 16 amino acids. CDR3 sequence (DNA): TGTGCCAGCAGCAAAGTGGGGGACAGGGCGAACACTGAAGCTTTCTTT. Its protein product is CASSKVGDRANTEAFF.